This T cell receptor beta chain was retrieved from a study of blood T cell repertoires in COVID-19. V was clipped by 8 bases and J by 5 bases, with 19 bases between them. The CDR3 is 14 residues long. Looked up from germline, CDR1 is MNHEY and CDR2 is SVGAGI. This table comes from immunoSEQ multiplex PCR, and its TCRdb copy is limited to in-frame clones, with some not included. The sample has 250,000 or so clones; 85% are singletons. The chain joins TRBV6-5 to TRBJ2-7; weak D call: TRBD1 (5 bases). The receptor's source is a woman between 55 and 75 years old with active or convalescent COVID-19. The sequenced material came from peripheral blood. The CDR3 DNA sequence: TGTGCCAGCTCCCCTAGGTCAAGGGGCGACGAGCAGTACTTC. Its translation: CASSPRSRGDEQYF.